These 8 T cell receptor beta chains were all obtained from the same sample, sequenced in a study of blood T cells in healthy people across ages. Combining a sample-barcoded 5' primer with a J-beta primer mix, a second PCR ran for roughly 7 to 11 cycles. From the 5' RACE reads, TCRdb called clonotypes with MiXCR, one entry per CDR3 protein. The table lists roughly 680,000 distinct CDR3 sequences, more than 45% of them singletons. Sample: blood. These receptors all come from a woman older than 75 in good health.

This clonotype has just a few counts. The chain joins TRBV10-3 to TRBJ2-5; 13 bases agree with TRBD2. Germline trimming cut 9 bases from V and 5 bases from J; bases unmatched to any gene: 3. CDR3 length equals 13 residues. Germline values: CDR1 ENHRY, CDR2 SYGVKD. The CDR3 spells CAIRTSGSETQYF. The CDR3 DNA sequence: TGTGCCATTAGGACTAGCGGGAGCGAGACCCAGTACTTC.

The sample holds a few counts of this clonotype. The junction departs from germline at one end; a sequencing error may be responsible. The chain joins TRBV5-1 to TRBJ2-5; D gene ambiguous. CDR1 and CDR2 (germline): SGHRS, YFSETQ. This CDR3 is built from 14 residues. For the CDR3, the DNA is TGCGCCAGCAGCTTGGAAGGTTCTTCAGAGGCCCAGTACTTC. The encoded protein is CASSLEGSSEAQYF.

This clonotype was counted once. This chain joins TRBV28 and TRBJ2-5, with a possible D match to TRBD2 (5 bases). V was shortened by 6 bases and J by 1 base, with 9 bases between the two germline ends. The CDR3 runs to 13 residues. The germline CDR1 and CDR2 sequences are MDHEN and SYDVKM. CDR3 sequence (DNA): TGTGCCAGCAGCCCAGCGGCCCAAGAGACCCAGTACTTC. Protein: CASSPAAQETQYF.

Remarks on this clonotype: This may stem from a read error, because a much larger clone lies one nucleotide away. The chain uses TRBV28 and TRBJ2-1; the match to TRBD2 covers 8 bases. This CDR3 is built from 15 residues. Germline V lookup: CDR1 MDHEN, CDR2 SYDVKM. The trim removed 2 bases at V and 10 bases at J, leaving 10 bases unmatched. CDR3 amino acids: CASSLRASGLYEQFF. The CDR3 DNA reads as TGTGCCAGCAGTTTAAGGGCTAGCGGGCTTTACGAGCAGTTCTTC.

The chain links TRBV7-2 to TRBJ2-3, with TRBD2 matching 14 bases. Germline CDR1 is SGHTA and CDR2 is FQGNSA. The V segment lost 6 bases and the J segment 1 base; nucleotides outside the gene matches: 3. This CDR3 contains 16 residues. The CDR3 DNA follows: TGTGCCAGCAGACGGGGACTAGCGGGGGGCACAGATACGCAGTATTTT. Its protein is CASRRGLAGGTDTQYF. Full variable domain (rest looked up from reference TRBV7-2 and TRBJ2-3): GAGVSQSPSNKVTEKGKDVELRCDPISGHTALYWYRQSLGQGLEFLIYFQGNSAPDKSGLPSDRFSAERTGGSVSTLTIQRTQQEDSAVYLCASRRGLAGGTDTQYFGPGTRLTVL.

This clonotype was picked up a small number of times. The chain combines TRBV7-9 with TRBJ1-5; D unresolved. The CDR3 covers 17 residues. The germline CDR1 and CDR2 sequences are SEHNR and FQNEAQ (reference sequence). Trimming took off 2 bases at V and 0 bases at J, with 14 bases between the two ends. CDR3 amino acids: CASSLSASLYSNQPQHF. As DNA, the CDR3 is TGTGCCAGCAGCTTATCCGCGAGTCTTTATAGCAATCAGCCCCAGCATTTT.

The rearrangement joins TRBV20-1 to TRBJ2-3; 9 positions agree with TRBD2. The CDR3 has 15 amino acids. Germline CDR1 DFQATT, CDR2 SNEGSKA (reference sequence). V dropped 3 bases and J dropped 6; count of bases not matched to a gene: 10. CDR3 DNA: TGCAGTGCTAGGCCGGGGTTAGCGGGGGTGGATACGCAGTATTTT. This translates into CSARPGLAGVDTQYF.

To note about this clonotype: This may arise from a read error, as a much more abundant clone is one base away. The chain is built from TRBV9 and TRBJ1-1; D gene uncertain. V was pared by 2 bases and J by 1 base, with 12 bases between. The CDR3 is 15 amino acids. The germline V gene encodes CDR1 SGDLS and CDR2 YYNGEE. The CDR3 here is CASSVRENANTEAFF. As DNA, the CDR3 is TGTGCCAGCAGCGTCAGAGAGAACGCGAACACTGAAGCTTTCTTT.